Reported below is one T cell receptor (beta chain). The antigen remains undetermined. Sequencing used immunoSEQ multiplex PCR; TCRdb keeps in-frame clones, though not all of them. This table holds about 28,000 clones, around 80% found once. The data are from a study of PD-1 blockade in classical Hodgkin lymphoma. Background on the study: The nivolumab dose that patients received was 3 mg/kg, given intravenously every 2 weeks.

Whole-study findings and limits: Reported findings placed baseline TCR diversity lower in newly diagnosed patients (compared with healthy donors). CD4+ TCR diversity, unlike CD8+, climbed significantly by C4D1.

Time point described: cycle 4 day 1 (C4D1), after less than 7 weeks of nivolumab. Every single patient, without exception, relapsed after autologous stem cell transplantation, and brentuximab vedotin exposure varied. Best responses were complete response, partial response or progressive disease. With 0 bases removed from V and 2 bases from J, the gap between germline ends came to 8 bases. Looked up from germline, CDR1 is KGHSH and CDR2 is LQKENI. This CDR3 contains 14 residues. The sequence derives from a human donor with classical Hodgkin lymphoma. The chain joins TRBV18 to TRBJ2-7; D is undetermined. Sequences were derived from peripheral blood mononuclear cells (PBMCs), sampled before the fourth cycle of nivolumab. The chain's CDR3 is CASSPPSRAYEQYF. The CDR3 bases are TGTGCCAGCTCACCACCGTCTAGGGCCTACGAGCAGTACTTC.